This is a list of T cell receptor beta chains from one sample in a study of tumor and adjacent non-tumor tissue in lung cancer. Using its own MiXCR run on the multiplex PCR reads, TCRdb lists one record per CDR3 protein. The sample yields about 80,000 distinct CDR3 sequences, roughly 80% seen once. Source material: lung tumor tissue. These receptors originate from a woman aged 45-59 years with non-small cell lung cancer. The CDR3 runs from the conserved cysteine through the conserved F or W. The D gene is left open where the match is weak. Clone size is not always given. Where it is, it says once, few, many or a class for expanded clones.

clone_size j_call d_call v_call cdr3_length cdr3_nt cdr3_aa
- TRBJ1-1 - TRBV29-1 13 TGCAGCGTTGGAGATAACCTCAACATTGAAGCTTTCTTT CSVGDNLNIEAFF
- TRBJ2-1 - TRBV20-1 14 TGCTGTGCCGTAGCGCCTTACTCCTACTATGAACAGTTCTTC CCAVAPYSYYEQFF
- TRBJ2-5 - TRBV6-1 11 TGTGCCAGTAGCAGAATTCGGACCCAATACTTC CASSRIRTQYF
medium-sized TRBJ1-2 TRBD1 TRBV5-5 15 TGTGCCAGCAGCTTGACCGGGACAGAAAACTATGGCTACGCCTTC CASSLTGTENYGYAF
- TRBJ2-5 TRBD1 TRBV5-1 14 TGCGCCAGCAGCGCGGACAGGTTCCAAGAGACCCAGTACTTC CASSADRFQETQYF
- TRBJ2-2 - TRBV11-2 13 TGTGCCTGCAGCTTAGCTAGGTTCGGGGAGCTGCTTTTT CACSLARFGELLF
medium-sized TRBJ2-5 - TRBV11-2 13 TGTGCCAGCCGCCCGACTGCGGCAGAGACCCAGTACTTC CASRPTAAETQYF
- TRBJ2-1 - TRBV11-1 16 TGTCCCAGTAGCTCAAGCCTATCCAGCTCTTACAATGAGCAGTTCTTC CPSSSSLSSSYNEQFF
- TRBJ2-2 - TRBV9 17 TGTGCCAGCAGCCCGACTAGCAGGGGCATGAACACCGGGGAGCTGCTTTTT CASSPTSRGMNTGELLF
- TRBJ1-1 - TRBV6-2/TRBV6-3 15 TGTGCCGGCAATGGTGATAGGGGCGGGTACACTGAAGCTTTCTTT CAGNGDRGGYTEAFF
- TRBJ2-1 - TRBV5-5 11 TGTGCCAGCAACTTCGAGGCAGAGCCGTTCTTC CASNFEAEPFF
- TRBJ2-1 TRBD2 TRBV11-2 15 TGTGCCAGCAGATTTATAGCGGGAGGAGTCAATGAGGAGTTCTTC CASRFIAGGVNEEFF
- TRBJ2-1 - TRBV9 15 TGTGCCAGCAGCGGAGGTGGACGTCCGGGGAATGAGCAGTTCTTC CASSGGGRPGNEQFF
- TRBJ2-3 - TRBV12-3/TRBV12-4 15 TGTGCCAGCAGCTCAGTAGCGGAGGGCGCAGATACGCAGTATTTT CASSSVAEGADTQYF
- TRBJ1-1 - TRBV20-1 13 TGCAGAGCCCCGAGTTGGGGAGGCACCGAAGCTTTGTTT CRAPSWGGTEALF
- TRBJ1-5 TRBD1 TRBV7-9 14 TGTGCCAGCAGTTGGGGACAGAGCCGCCAGCCCCAGCATTTT CASSWGQSRQPQHF
- TRBJ1-2 TRBD1 TRBV4-1 16 TGCGCCAGCAACCAAGATCTATACAGGGGGAGCTATGGCTACACCTTC CASNQDLYRGSYGYTF
once TRBJ1-5 - TRBV4-1 15 TGCGCCAGCAGCCAAGAGCGAGCCACTTATCAGCCCCAGCATTTT CASSQERATYQPQHF
- TRBJ2-1 - TRBV12-3/TRBV12-4 14 TGTGCCAGTAGCCAGAGAGGGGGGGACAATGAGCAGTTCTTC CASSQRGGDNEQFF
- TRBJ1-1 - TRBV20-1 11 TGCAGTGCCAGTGAGGATCCTGAAGCTTTCTTT CSASEDPEAFF
- TRBJ1-2 - TRBV20-1 13 TGCAGTACTAGGGCAATCGCTCTTGATGGCTACACCTTC CSTRAIALDGYTF
- TRBJ2-1 - TRBV24-1 16 TGTGCCACCAGTAAGGCCAGCAACAGATCCTACATTGATCAGTTCTTC CATSKASNRSYIDQFF
- TRBJ2-2 - TRBV6-2/TRBV6-3 14 TGTGGTAGCAGTTACCGGCCAAACACCGGGGAACTGTCTTTT CGSSYRPNTGELSF
- TRBJ2-1 - TRBV28 15 TGTGCCAGCACTGTTGACTCGGGCTCCTACAATGAGCAGTTCTTC CASTVDSGSYNEQFF
- TRBJ2-2 - TRBV29-1 14 TGCAGCGGACGGGACATGACTAACACCGGGGAGCTGCCTTTT CSGRDMTNTGELPF
- TRBJ2-1 - TRBV24-1 16 TGTGCCACCGGTAAGGCCAGCATCAGATCCTACAATGAACAGTTCTTC CATGKASIRSYNEQFF
once TRBJ2-7 TRBD1 TRBV28 16 TGTGCCAGCAGTTCGGTCGACAGGGGAGAAGGCTACGAGCAGTACTTC CASSSVDRGEGYEQYF
- TRBJ2-3 TRBD2 TRBV6-1 15 TGTGTCAGCAGTGTTAGGAGCGGGAGTACAGATACGCAGTATTTT CVSSVRSGSTDTQYF
- TRBJ1-1 TRBD1 TRBV6-5 12 TGCGCCAGCAGCCTCAGGGGGGCTGAAGATTTCTTT CASSLRGAEDFF
- TRBJ2-1 - TRBV20-1 13 TGCAATGCTCCCTCTGGTGAGCACAATGAGCAGATCTTC CNAPSGEHNEQIF
- TRBJ2-4 - TRBV6-6 18 TGTGCCAGCAGTTACGGTTCCACGGACGGTTCTTCCAAGAACATTCAGTACTTC CASSYGSTDGSSKNIQYF
- TRBJ2-7 - TRBV20-1 15 TGCGGTACTAGATCAATCGAGCGATCCCCCTACGAGCAGTACTTC CGTRSIERSPYEQYF